This is a list of T cell receptor beta chains from one sample in a study of CD8 T cells in ankylosing spondylitis. In TCRdb, the 5' RACE reads were re-called with MiXCR into one record per CDR3 protein. The table records approximately 240,000 distinct CDR3 sequences, roughly a tenth of them present only once. Specimen: blood, either unsorted or a sorted T cell fraction (not recorded which). The receptors were sampled from a male donor with ankylosing spondylitis or in good health (not recorded which). The CDR3 runs from the conserved cysteine through the conserved F or W. The order of the fields is CDR3 protein, CDR3 DNA, D gene, clone size, V gene, J gene. A D gene is named only where the DNA matches it firmly. Clone size, where shown, is once, few, many, or a class for clones that have expanded.

CDR3: CSANNRGPSYNEQFF
DNA: TGCAGTGCAAATAACAGGGGTCCCTCCTACAATGAGCAGTTCTTC
D: TRBD1
size: many
V: TRBV20-1
J: TRBJ2-1

CDR3: CSALPGKGYTEAFF
DNA: TGCAGTGCCTTACCGGGGAAGGGCTACACTGAAGCTTTCTTT
D: .
size: many
V: TRBV20-1
J: TRBJ1-1

CDR3: CASSLEGPPEGNEQFF
DNA: TGTGCCAGCAGCTTGGAGGGACCCCCGGAGGGCAATGAGCAGTTCTTC
D: .
size: many
V: TRBV5-5
J: TRBJ2-1

CDR3: CSVEETETQHF
DNA: TGCAGCGTTGAAGAAACAGAGACCCAGCATTTT
D: .
size: few
V: TRBV29-1
J: TRBJ1-5

CDR3: CASSSEGGNTEAFF
DNA: TGTGCCAGCAGCTCTGAGGGGGGTAACACTGAAGCTTTCTTT
D: .
size: few
V: TRBV7-2
J: TRBJ1-1

CDR3: CAWSIQGNQPQHF
DNA: TGTGCCTGGAGTATACAGGGGAATCAGCCCCAGCATTTT
D: TRBD1
size: .
V: TRBV30
J: TRBJ1-5

CDR3: CASSGPGRGYTF
DNA: TGTGCCAGCAGTGGGCCAGGGCGCGGCTACACCTTC
D: .
size: .
V: TRBV25-1
J: TRBJ1-2

CDR3: CASSLEASGIYEQYF
DNA: TGTGCCAGCAGCTTAGAGGCTAGCGGGATCTACGAGCAGTACTTC
D: TRBD2
size: few
V: TRBV7-2
J: TRBJ2-7

CDR3: CASSRQGPQNSPLHF
DNA: TGTGCCAGCAGCCGGCAGGGGCCACAAAATTCACCCCTCCACTTT
D: .
size: many
V: TRBV12-3/TRBV12-4
J: TRBJ1-6

CDR3: CASTLGGDSYEQYF
DNA: TGCGCCAGCACCCTCGGGGGGGACTCCTACGAGCAGTACTTC
D: TRBD2
size: many
V: TRBV5-1
J: TRBJ2-7

CDR3: CASSLHGMNTEAFF
DNA: TGCGCCAGCAGCTTGCACGGAATGAACACTGAAGCTTTCTTT
D: .
size: few
V: TRBV5-1
J: TRBJ1-1

CDR3: CASSHGLSYEQYF
DNA: TGTGCCAGCAGCCATGGACTAAGCTACGAGCAGTACTTC
D: .
size: many
V: TRBV6-6
J: TRBJ2-7

CDR3: CASSLWLQGPYMNTEAFF
DNA: TGTGCCAGCAGTTTGTGGCTCCAGGGACCGTACATGAACACTGAAGCTTTCTTT
D: .
size: many
V: TRBV12-3/TRBV12-4
J: TRBJ1-1

CDR3: CSARRRDQPQHF
DNA: TGCAGTGCTAGGAGGCGCGATCAGCCCCAGCATTTT
D: .
size: many
V: TRBV20-1
J: TRBJ1-5